Below, 17 T cell receptor beta chains from the same sample are listed, as sequenced in a study of control samples from healthy donors and cancer patients (dated by TCRdb to 2020 to 2022). Library preparation used the immunoSEQ multiplex PCR assay. TCRdb obtained this table from immuneACCESS and retained in-frame rearrangements with V and J assigned. These tables miss some clones; where compared with another copy, unresolved V genes account for less than half of the shortfall, and the remainder is unexplained. For this sample there are around 130,000 clones; approximately 90% appear just once. Roughly 3.2% of the sample goes to the ten largest clones. Sample: blood. Source of these receptors: a man aged 50 or older in good health.

The V and J genes are TRBV16 and TRBJ2-7; tentative D call: TRBD2 (5 bases). This CDR3 region has 15 residues. Trimming pared 0 bases from V and 7 bases from J, leaving 16 bases between. Germline loops: CDR1 KGHSY, CDR2 FQNENV. CDR3: CASSQSHSASGEQYF. The CDR3 region has the DNA TGTGCCAGCAGCCAATCTCACAGCGCTTCGGGGGAGCAGTACTTC. Supplemented by reference TRBV16 and TRBJ2-7, the full variable domain reads GEEVAQTPKHLVRGEGQKAKLYCAPIKGHSYVFWYQQVLKNEFKFLISFQNENVFDETGMPKERFSAKCLPNSPCSLEIQATKLEDSAVYFCASSQSHSASGEQYFGPGTRLTVT.

The chain couples TRBV3-1 (or the pseudogene TRBV3-2) to TRBJ2-7; D is undetermined. Per germline, CDR1 LGHDT and CDR2 YNNKEL (reference sequence). The V end was cut by 4 bases, the J end by 3 bases, with 22 bases between. The CDR3 is 17 residues long. CDR3 DNA sequence: TGTGCCAGCAGCCCCCGGATTGCGACTTCCTTCCTCTACGAGCAGTACTTC. Translating it yields CASSPRIATSFLYEQYF.

The V gene is TRBV6-5, the J gene TRBJ2-1; 13 positions match TRBD2. Germline loops: CDR1 MNHEY, CDR2 SVGAGI. The CDR3 has 13 residues. J lost 12 bases, V lost 2 bases, and 1 base had no gene match. The CDR3 loop is CASSYTSGGAQFF. CDR3 DNA sequence: TGTGCCAGCAGTTACACTAGCGGGGGGGCGCAGTTCTTC.

The chain carries TRBV3-1 (or the pseudogene TRBV3-2) and TRBJ2-5; TRBD2 matches at 12 bases. Germline values: CDR1 LGHDT, CDR2 YNNKEL (reference sequence). The CDR3 is 15 amino acids. Trimming cost V 3 bases and J 4 bases; bases outside gene matches: 3. DNA of the CDR3: TGTGCCAGCAGCCAGAGGACTAGCGGGATAGAGACCCAGTACTTC. It yields the protein CASSQRTSGIETQYF.

This chain joins TRBV6-5 and TRBJ2-7; TRBD1 matches at 7 bases. The V and J ends lost 1 base and 11 bases, in that order; junction bases with no gene match: 17. This CDR3 is 16 amino acids long. Germline V lookup: CDR1 MNHEY, CDR2 SVGAGI. This CDR3 is CASSYYDSGTGTVEYF. The CDR3 DNA is TGTGCCAGCAGTTACTACGACTCGGGAACCGGGACAGTAGAGTACTTC.

This CDR3 is CASSAGGLQGYNQPQHF. CDR3 nucleotide sequence: TGTGCCAGCAGTGCCGGGGGACTCCAGGGATACAATCAGCCCCAGCATTTT. The V call is TRBV28, the J call TRBJ1-5; perhaps TRBD1 as D (5 bases). Germline V lookup: CDR1 MDHEN, CDR2 SYDVKM. The CDR3 has 17 amino acids. Trimming pared 5 bases from V and 3 bases from J, leaving 20 bases between.

This chain connects TRBV9 to TRBJ1-1, with no clear D. The V and J ends lost 4 bases and 2 bases respectively, with 9 bases between them. Germline CDR1 is SGDLS and CDR2 is YYNGEE. The CDR3 length is 13 residues. This chain's CDR3 is CASSLSPNTEAFF. The CDR3 bases are TGTGCCAGCAGCCTTAGCCCAAACACTGAAGCTTTCTTT. The variable domain in full, with the rest retrieved from reference TRBV9 and TRBJ1-1, is DSGVTQTPKHLITATGQRVTLRCSPRSGDLSVYWYQQSLDQGLQFLIQYYNGEERAKGNILERFSAQQFPDLHSELNLSSLELGDSALYFCASSLSPNTEAFFGQGTRLTVV.

V usage is TRBV4-1 and J usage is TRBJ1-3; 8 nucleotides match TRBD1. Germline V gene sequence: CDR1 MGHRA, CDR2 YSYEKL. This CDR3 is built from 15 residues. Unmatched junction bases numbered 6, after V lost 4 bases and J lost 4 bases. Here the CDR3 DNA reads TGCGCCAGCAGCCTCGGACAGGGTCCAGGAAACACCATATATTTT. It codes for CASSLGQGPGNTIYF.

V is TRBV5-1 and J is TRBJ1-4, with D uncertain. Trimming removed 3 bases from V and 5 bases from J, with 14 bases in between. The germline V gene has CDR1 SGHRS and CDR2 YFSETQ. The CDR3 has 15 amino acids. The CDR3 DNA reads TGCGCCAGCAGCTGGGCCCCGGGCAGGAATGAAAAACTGTTTTTT. This codes for CASSWAPGRNEKLFF.

The chain joins TRBV24-1 to TRBJ2-2; 8 nucleotides line up with TRBD1. With 7 bases clipped from V and 7 bases from J, the junction kept 7 bases outside the gene matches. CDR1 and CDR2 from the germline V gene are KGHDR and SFDVKD. The CDR3 contains 14 residues. The CDR3 sequence is CATRRTGLDGELFF. The CDR3 coding sequence is TGTGCCACCAGACGGACAGGGTTGGACGGGGAGCTGTTTTTT.

The chain recombines TRBV5-1 with TRBJ2-3; D may be TRBD1 (6 bases). V was pared by 3 bases and J by 0 bases, with 11 bases between. Germline CDR1 SGHRS, CDR2 YFSETQ. This CDR3 contains 15 residues. CDR3 residues: CASSYGTTSTDTQYF. CDR3 coding DNA: TGCGCCAGCAGCTACGGGACAACTAGCACAGATACGCAGTATTTT.

DNA for the CDR3: TGTGCCAGTAGTTTGGGACAGCCCAACTATGGCTACACCTTC. It yields the protein CASSLGQPNYGYTF. This sequence joins TRBV19 and TRBJ1-2, with 7 bases matching TRBD1. V gave up 5 bases and J gave up 2 bases; unmatched junction bases: 5. Germline loops: CDR1 LNHDA, CDR2 SQIVND (reference sequence). The CDR3 has 14 amino acids.

This clone appeared a few times. The CDR3 is CASSGQGNTGELFF. In DNA form, the CDR3 reads TGTGCCAGCAGTGGACAGGGGAACACCGGGGAGCTGTTTTTT. This rearrangement joins TRBV2 to TRBJ2-2; the match to TRBD1 covers 7 bases. The CDR3 loop spans 14 amino acids. V dropped 4 bases and J dropped 1; count of bases not matched to a gene: 0. Germline CDR1 SNHLY, CDR2 FYNNEI.

The chain couples TRBV4-1 to TRBJ2-2; D is uncertain. Trimming left V 2 bases short and J 5 bases short, with 9 bases between. From germline, CDR1 is MGHRA and CDR2 YSYEKL. This CDR3 spans 14 amino acids. The CDR3 is CASSQMSQTGELFF. CDR3 DNA sequence: TGCGCCAGCAGCCAAATGTCCCAGACCGGGGAGCTGTTTTTT.

This clone appeared once. The J gene is TRBJ2-7, the V gene TRBV5-1; 7 nucleotides match TRBD1. The CDR3 loop spans 16 amino acids. Per the germline V gene, CDR1 is SGHRS and CDR2 is YFSETQ. The V segment lost 4 bases and the J segment 5 bases; nucleotides outside the gene matches: 15. CDR3 bases: TGCGCCAGCAGCCTGGCGGGTTGGACAGGTTCCAACGAGCAGTACTTC. This encodes CASSLAGWTGSNEQYF.

The chain employs TRBV6-5 and TRBJ2-7; 12 nucleotides line up with TRBD2. Germline V gene lookup returns CDR1 MNHEY and CDR2 SVGAGI. The CDR3 spans 13 residues. For the CDR3, the DNA is TGTGCGACCGAGGGACTAGCGGGCTACGAGCAGTACTTC. This sequence encodes CATEGLAGYEQYF.

The chain combines TRBV19 with TRBJ2-5; possibly TRBD2 for D (6 bases). Trimming took 3 bases from V and 5 from J, leaving 13 bases between them. CDR3 length: 14 residues. Germline values: CDR1 LNHDA, CDR2 SQIVND (reference sequence). The CDR3 sequence is CASSISLAGETQYF. Written as DNA, the CDR3 is TGTGCCAGTAGTATTTCACTAGCTGGGGAGACCCAGTACTTC.